This T cell receptor (beta chain) was found in a study of T cells after yellow fever vaccination. Using its own MiXCR run on the 5' RACE reads, TCRdb lists one record per CDR3 protein. This sample has some 390,000 distinct CDR3 sequences, with about 19% found just once. Trimming took off 6 bases at V and 4 bases at J, with 13 bases between the two ends. This CDR3 comprises 14 residues. The sequence was collected from a man aged 18 to 29 who received the YFV17D yellow fever vaccine. The chain couples TRBV12-3 or TRBV12-4 to TRBJ1-5; TRBD1 is a possible D gene (5 bases). Sequencing was performed on PBMCs, taken before the yellow fever booster vaccination. The CDR3 protein is CASSNRDGNQPQHF. The CDR3 nucleotides read TGTGCCAGCAGCAACCGGGACGGTAATCAGCCCCAGCATTTT.